The 27 T cell receptor beta chains presented below share a single source sample, sequenced in a study. TCRdb redid the calling of the RT-PCR reads with MiXCR, one entry per CDR3 protein. The sample has about 680,000 distinct CDR3 sequences, 14% seen once. The specimen was memory CD4+ T cells from blood. The receptors were gathered from a female donor in good health, serving as a healthy control.

This clonotype has a handful of counts. The V and J genes are TRBV27 and TRBJ2-7; the D is unclear. Germline V gene sequence: CDR1 MNHEY, CDR2 SMNVEV (reference sequence). This CDR3 comprises 15 residues. V lost 6 bases and J 7 bases, leaving 22 bases between the germline ends. CDR3 coding DNA: TGTGCCAGCAGCCAAACCCCCGTCTCGGGTGGGGAGCAGTACTTC. Protein sequence: CASSQTPVSGGEQYF.

The chain uses TRBV6-2 or TRBV6-3 and TRBJ2-6; D gene uncertain. Germline V gives CDR1 MNHEY, CDR2 SVGEGT. Deletions cut 8 bases from V and 2 bases from J, with 10 bases between. The CDR3 runs to 14 residues. For the CDR3, the DNA is TGTGCCAGCCGGAGAGGTCCTGGGGCCAACGTCCTGACTTTC. Protein: CASRRGPGANVLTF.

This clonotype has just a few counts. The chain carries TRBV2 and TRBJ2-1, with D possibly matching TRBD1 (6 bases). V was shortened by 3 bases and J by 4 bases, with 10 bases between the two germline ends. The CDR3 length is 14 residues. The germline V gene has CDR1 SNHLY and CDR2 FYNNEI. CDR3 coding DNA: TGTGCCAGCAGTGACGGGACACCTTACAATGAGCAGTTCTTC. Protein product: CASSDGTPYNEQFF.

CDR3 amino acids: CASSQHLGAEAEEQFF. The CDR3 DNA reads as TGTGCCAGCAGCCAGCATCTCGGAGCGGAGGCCGAAGAGCAGTTCTTC. The chain uses TRBV7-9 and TRBJ2-1, with D possibly being TRBD2 (5 bases). The CDR3 runs 16 residues. Germline loops: CDR1 SEHNR, CDR2 FQNEAQ (reference sequence). The V and J ends lost 5 bases and 10 bases respectively, with 24 bases between them.

A few counts support this clonotype. The chain links TRBV28 to TRBJ2-1; 10 positions agree with TRBD2. The germline V gene encodes CDR1 MDHEN and CDR2 SYDVKM. With 2 bases clipped from V and 3 bases from J, the junction kept 4 bases outside the gene matches. CDR3 length equals 16 residues. The CDR3 nucleotides read TGTGCCAGCAGTTTACTAGCGGGAGAAATCTACAATGAGCAGTTCTTC. Translation gives CASSLLAGEIYNEQFF.

This chain links TRBV27 with TRBJ1-2, with D possibly TRBD1 on 6 matching bases. CDR1 is MNHEY and CDR2 is SMNVEV in the germline V gene (reference sequence). V was cut by 5 bases and J by 6 bases, with 16 bases left in between. CDR3 size: 14 residues. This CDR3 is CASSRGRGVDGYTF. Written as DNA, the CDR3 is TGTGCCAGCAGTCGGGGGAGGGGGGTGGATGGCTACACCTTC.

This clonotype came up a few times. The junction differs from germline at one of its ends, possibly a read error. The V gene is TRBV20-1, the J gene TRBJ2-1; 13 nucleotides align to TRBD2. This CDR3 comprises 14 residues. Germline V gene lookup returns CDR1 DFQATT and CDR2 SNEGSKA (reference sequence). The CDR3: CSVRLAGGRNEQFF. The DNA of the CDR3 is TGCAGTGTTAGACTAGCGGGAGGTCGCAATGAGCAGTTCTTC.

This clonotype was observed a single time. The rearrangement joins TRBV19 to TRBJ1-3, with a weak D call TRBD1 (6 bases). CDR3 length: 15 amino acids. CDR1 is LNHDA and CDR2 is SQIVND in the germline V gene (reference sequence). V was clipped by 6 bases and J by 4 bases, with 16 bases between them. CDR3 in DNA: TGTGCCAGTAGAGTCGCGGGGGCGCAAGGAAACACCATATATTTT. This gives the protein CASRVAGAQGNTIYF.

This clonotype appeared a few times. The genes are TRBV5-1 and TRBJ2-5; maybe TRBD1 (5 bases). V was pared by 0 bases and J by 0 bases, with 6 bases between. CDR1 and CDR2 from the germline V gene are SGHRS and YFSETQ. This CDR3 contains 14 residues. The CDR3 sequence is CASSLAQDQETQYF. Here the CDR3 DNA reads TGCGCCAGCAGCTTGGCACAGGACCAAGAGACCCAGTACTTC.

The V call is TRBV7-9, the J call TRBJ2-2; D assignment may be TRBD1 or TRBD2 (5 bases each). Germline CDR1 is SEHNR and CDR2 is FQNEAQ (reference sequence). Trimming removed 6 bases from V and 7 bases from J, with 18 bases in between. CDR3 length: 15 amino acids. The CDR3 sequence is CASRSRDALSGELFF. In DNA form, the CDR3 reads TGTGCCAGCAGATCTCGGGACGCCTTAAGCGGGGAGCTGTTTTTT. The variable domain in full, with the rest retrieved from reference TRBV7-9 and TRBJ2-2, is DTGVSQNPRHKITKRGQNVTFRCDPISEHNRLYWYRQTLGQGPEFLTYFQNEAQLEKSRLLSDRFSAERPKGSFSTLEIQRTEQGDSAMYLCASRSRDALSGELFFGEGSRLTVL.

The rearrangement links TRBV20-1 to TRBJ2-7; TRBD1 matches 11 bases. CDR1 is DFQATT, CDR2 SNEGSKA, per germline (reference sequence). CDR3 length equals 14 residues. V was clipped by 2 bases and J by 4 bases; unmatched bases: 4. The CDR3 DNA is TGCAGTGCTAGACGGGACAGGGGGTTTTACGAGCAGTACTTC. Its translation: CSARRDRGFYEQYF.

There are many counts of this clonotype. The rearrangement joins TRBV20-1 to TRBJ2-1; 15 bases map to TRBD2. CDR1 and CDR2 (germline): DFQATT, SNEGSKA (reference sequence). The CDR3 covers 13 residues. CDR3 loop: CSGRGTSGREQFF. In DNA, the CDR3 is TGCAGCGGGCGTGGGACTAGCGGGAGGGAGCAGTTCTTC.

This clonotype was observed a few times. V and J are TRBV9 and TRBJ1-5; 10 bases fit TRBD1. Germline V CDR1 and CDR2: SGDLS, YYNGEE. V trimming: 0 bases; J trimming: 7 bases; junction bases outside the gene matches: 4. The CDR3 is 15 amino acids. The CDR3 region has the DNA TGTGCCAGCAGCGTAGAGGGGACAGGGGCCCAGCCCCAGCATTTT. It translates to CASSVEGTGAQPQHF.

There are a few counts of this clonotype. This rearrangement joins TRBV7-3 to TRBJ2-2; perhaps TRBD2 as D (6 bases). This CDR3 is built from 16 residues. Trimming removed 1 base from V and 1 base from J, with 10 bases in between. The germline V gene encodes CDR1 SGHTA and CDR2 FQGTGA. The CDR3 sequence: CASSLMSGQNTGELFF. The CDR3 region has the DNA TGTGCCAGCAGCTTAATGAGCGGGCAGAACACCGGGGAGCTGTTTTTT.

This rearrangement joins TRBV9 to TRBJ2-7, with unresolved D. V gave up 0 bases and J gave up 3 bases, with 10 bases separating them. The germline CDR1 and CDR2 sequences are SGDLS and YYNGEE. This CDR3 is built from 14 residues. The CDR3 DNA reads TGTGCCAGCAGCGTAGGAAGTGTTCACTACGAGCAGTACTTC. Its translation is CASSVGSVHYEQYF.

The chain joins TRBV20-1 to TRBJ2-7, with TRBD2 matching 9 bases. Germline CDR1 DFQATT, CDR2 SNEGSKA (reference sequence). The CDR3 loop spans 15 amino acids. Unmatched junction bases numbered 10, after V lost 5 bases and J lost 2 bases. The CDR3 protein is CSAGITSGPAYEQYF. The CDR3 DNA sequence: TGCAGTGCTGGCATAACTAGCGGGCCAGCCTACGAGCAGTACTTC.

This clonotype was recorded a few times. The CDR3 region is CASSALAGQETQYF. CDR3 DNA: TGTGCCAGCAGCGCTCTAGCGGGACAAGAGACCCAGTACTTC. J is TRBJ2-5 and V is TRBV9; 9 bases map to TRBD2. The CDR3 length is 14 residues. Germline CDR1 and CDR2: SGDLS and YYNGEE. V trimming: 3 bases; J trimming: 2 bases; junction bases outside the gene matches: 2.

This clonotype has at least ten counts. The gene calls are TRBV4-2 and TRBJ2-7; D is perhaps TRBD1 (5 bases). Deletions cut 0 bases from V and 6 bases from J, with 18 bases between. CDR1 LGHNA and CDR2 YNFKEQ come from the germline V gene. This CDR3 comprises 16 residues. The CDR3 nucleotides are TGTGCCAGCAGCCAAGATGGGGCCACGGGTCTACGCGAGCAGTACTTC. As protein: CASSQDGATGLREQYF.

This clonotype was recorded many times. The rearrangement links TRBV7-3 to TRBJ2-1; D remains unclear. The CDR3 is 12 amino acids. CDR1 SGHTA and CDR2 FQGTGA come from the germline V gene. V was pared by 4 bases and J by 9 bases, with 10 bases between. The CDR3 sequence is CASSSQSGEQFF. The CDR3 DNA sequence: TGTGCCAGCAGCTCTCAATCGGGTGAGCAGTTCTTC.

This clonotype was found a few times. V is TRBV28 and J is TRBJ1-2; tentative D call: TRBD1 (6 bases). The CDR3 length is 13 residues. Germline CDR1 and CDR2: MDHEN and SYDVKM. Trimming took off 7 bases at V and 4 bases at J, with 13 bases between the two ends. The CDR3 DNA follows: TGTGCCAGCACCTATGACAGGCGCTATGGCTACACCTTC. Translation: CASTYDRRYGYTF.

This clonotype was picked up a small number of times. The chain is built from TRBV10-3 and TRBJ2-3; possibly TRBD1 for D (6 bases). Germline loops: CDR1 ENHRY, CDR2 SYGVKD. The V end was cut by 5 bases, the J end by 5 bases, with 8 bases between. This CDR3 contains 12 residues. CDR3 amino acids: CAISSQGDTQYF. The CDR3 nucleotides read TGTGCCATCAGTTCACAGGGAGATACGCAGTATTTT.

This clonotype has just a few counts. The chain joins TRBV20-1 to TRBJ1-2; the D gene is possibly TRBD1 (5 bases). The CDR3 loop spans 13 amino acids. Germline CDR1 and CDR2: DFQATT and SNEGSKA (reference sequence). The CDR3 region has the DNA TGCATCCTGCGCGAGGGGCGAGTCGGTGGCTACACCTTC. This sequence encodes CILREGRVGGYTF.

This clonotype was counted between two and nine times. This chain connects TRBV7-2 to TRBJ1-2; D remains ambiguous. The CDR3 runs to 15 residues. V was cut by 1 base and J by 6 bases, with 15 bases left in between. CDR1 and CDR2 from the germline V gene are SGHTA and FQGNSA. CDR3 amino acids: CASSLVVGQAHGYTF. The CDR3, as DNA: TGTGCCAGCAGCTTAGTTGTTGGGCAGGCCCATGGCTACACCTTC.

This clonotype was detected a few times. This chain joins TRBV6-5 and TRBJ2-2; possibly TRBD1 for D (6 bases). Germline V lookup: CDR1 MNHEY, CDR2 SVGAGI. Trimming shortened V by 5 bases and J by 5 bases, and 18 bases separated the two germline ends. There are 16 residues in the CDR3. The CDR3 DNA is TGTGCCAGCAGTACTACCGACAGGATTACTACCGGGGAGCTGTTTTTT. It yields the protein CASSTTDRITTGELFF.

This clonotype came up many times. The chain joins TRBV10-1 to TRBJ2-7; TRBD2 aligns across 8 bases. CDR3 size: 15 residues. Germline lookup yields CDR1 WNHNN and CDR2 SYGVQD (reference sequence). The ends lost 4 bases at V and 0 bases at J; junction bases unmatched: 5. CDR3: CASSASGLGSYEQYF. DNA of the CDR3: TGCGCCAGCAGTGCTAGCGGGTTGGGCTCCTACGAGCAGTACTTC.

Only a few counts were recorded for this clonotype. CDR3 in DNA: TGCAGCGTTTTGGTAGCCAAAAACATTCAGTACTTC. It specifies CSVLVAKNIQYF. V usage is TRBV29-1 and J usage is TRBJ2-4; D uncertain. Looked up from germline, CDR1 is SQVTM and CDR2 is ANQGSEA. V was pared by 5 bases and J by 0 bases, with 5 bases between. The CDR3 totals 12 residues.

This sequence joins TRBV20-1 and TRBJ2-1; a possible D gene is TRBD1 (5 bases). CDR3 size: 13 residues. From germline, CDR1 is DFQATT and CDR2 SNEGSKA (reference sequence). Trimming stripped 5 bases from V and 5 bases from J, with 13 bases between. The CDR3, as DNA: TGCAGTGCTCACTACAGGACAAACAATGAGCAGTTCTTC. It yields the protein CSAHYRTNNEQFF.